The table lists the clone carrying this T cell receptor (beta chain) with many counts. This specimen comes from a study of blood T cell repertoires in COVID-19. In the original workflow: Nucleated cell number was recorded as an estimate derived from reference gene primer amplification. The assay was immunoSEQ multiplex PCR, and TCRdb's table has in-frame clones only and misses some. V and J calls and clone size are copied from that table; D and trimming were computed from the DNA. Seen here are some 99,000 clones, around 82% observed once, and the top ten hold 3.5% to 5%. The TCR comes from a human donor in a cohort sampled during active or convalescent COVID-19. Specimen: peripheral blood.

The DNA for the CDR3 is TGTGCCACCAGTGATAACCTGCCAGGGCGCACAGATACGCAGTATTTT. This gives the protein CATSDNLPGRTDTQYF. The rearrangement joins TRBV24-1 to TRBJ2-3; a weak D match, TRBD1 (5 bases). Between the trimmed V and J ends, which lost 3 bases and 1 base, there was a span of 13 bases. The CDR3 runs to 16 residues. From germline, CDR1 is KGHDR and CDR2 SFDVKD.